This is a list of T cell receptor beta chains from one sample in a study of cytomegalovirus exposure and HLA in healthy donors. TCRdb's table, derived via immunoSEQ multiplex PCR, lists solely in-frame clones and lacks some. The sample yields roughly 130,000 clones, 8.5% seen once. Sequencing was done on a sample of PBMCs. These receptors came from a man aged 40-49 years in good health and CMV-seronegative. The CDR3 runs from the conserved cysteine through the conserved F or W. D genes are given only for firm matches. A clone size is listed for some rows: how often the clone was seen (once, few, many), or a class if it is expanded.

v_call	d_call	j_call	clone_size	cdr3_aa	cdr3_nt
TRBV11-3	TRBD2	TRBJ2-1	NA	CASSTGGGTYNEQFF	TGTGCCAGCAGCACAGGCGGGGGGACCTACAATGAGCAGTTCTTC
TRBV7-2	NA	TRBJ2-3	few	CASSPEGRGGTDTQYF	TGTGCCAGCAGCCCGGAAGGGCGGGGAGGCACAGATACGCAGTATTTT
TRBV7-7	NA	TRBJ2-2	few	CATRGTGELFF	TGTGCCACACGAGGTACCGGGGAGCTGTTTTTT
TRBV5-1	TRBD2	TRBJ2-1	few	CASTIDRGGFYNEQFF	TGCGCCAGCACCATTGATCGGGGGGGGTTCTACAATGAGCAGTTCTTC
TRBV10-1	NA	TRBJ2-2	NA	CASSESQTTGELFF	TGCGCCAGCAGTGAGTCACAGACGACCGGGGAGCTGTTTTTT
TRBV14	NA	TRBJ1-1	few	CASSQGGTEAFF	TGTGCCAGCAGCCAAGGAGGGACTGAAGCTTTCTTT
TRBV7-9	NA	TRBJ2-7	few	CASSSKTGYEQYF	TGTGCCAGCAGCTCGAAAACAGGGTACGAGCAGTACTTC
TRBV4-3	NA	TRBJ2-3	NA	CASSQVLTDTQYF	TGCGCCAGCAGCCAAGTTCTCACAGATACGCAGTATTTT
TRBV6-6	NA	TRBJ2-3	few	CASILTGTSTDTQYF	TGTGCCAGCATTTTGACCGGGACTAGCACAGATACGCAGTATTTT
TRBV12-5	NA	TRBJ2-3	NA	CASGLVLGASTDTQYF	TGTGCTAGTGGTTTGGTATTGGGGGCTAGCACAGATACGCAGTATTTT
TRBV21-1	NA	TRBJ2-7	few	CASSARTSGDHYSSYEQYF	TGTGCCAGCAGCGCTCGGACTAGCGGGGATCATTATAGCTCCTACGAGCAGTACTTC
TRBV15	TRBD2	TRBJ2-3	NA	CATSPYLAVRGTDTQYF	TGTGCCACCAGTCCCTATCTAGCGGTGCGCGGCACAGATACGCAGTATTTT
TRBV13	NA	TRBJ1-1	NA	CASREDPSVNTEAFF	TGTGCCAGCAGGGAGGACCCCTCGGTGAACACTGAAGCTTTCTTT
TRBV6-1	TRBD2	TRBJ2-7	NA	CASTSGLANYEQYF	TGTGCCAGCACCTCCGGACTAGCCAACTACGAGCAGTACTTC
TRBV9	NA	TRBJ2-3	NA	CASTRWGGSSTDTQYF	TGTGCCAGCACCCGGTGGGGGGGCTCAAGCACAGATACGCAGTATTTT
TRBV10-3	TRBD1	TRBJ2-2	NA	CAIRTGVGELFF	TGTGCCATCAGAACAGGGGTCGGGGAGCTGTTTTTT
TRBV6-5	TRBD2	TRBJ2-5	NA	CASTPAGVETQYF	TGTGCCAGCACCCCCGCGGGGGTAGAGACCCAGTACTTC
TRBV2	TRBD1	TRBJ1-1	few	CASSDIPGQAVDTEAFF	TGTGCCAGCAGTGACATACCGGGACAGGCGGTCGACACTGAAGCTTTCTTT
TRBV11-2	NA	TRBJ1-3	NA	CASSLEPQNTIYF	TGTGCCAGCAGCTTAGAGCCCCAGAACACCATATATTTT
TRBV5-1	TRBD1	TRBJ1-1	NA	CASSFTGGTPNTEAFF	TGCGCCAGCAGCTTCACAGGGGGCACGCCCAACACTGAAGCTTTCTTT
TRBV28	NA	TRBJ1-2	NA	CASSSSALVGRTLFYTF	TGTGCCAGCAGTTCCTCCGCCCTAGTGGGTAGGACTTTATTTTACACCTTC